This T cell receptor (beta chain) was captured in a study of identical twins. The CDR3 spans 17 residues. The germline V and J ends were trimmed by 1 base and 4 bases, with 19 bases remaining between them. The germline gives CDR1 SEHNR, CDR2 FQNEAQ (reference sequence). Using its own MiXCR run on the 5' RACE reads, TCRdb lists one record per CDR3 protein. The repertoire includes about 480,000 distinct CDR3 sequences, approximately 15% of them detected once, and around 0.52% sits in the top ten. The sample was also reused in another study, on yellow fever vaccine responses in identical twins.

The origin of this receptor is a woman in her late teens or twenties in good health. This chain joins TRBV7-9 and TRBJ1-2; D call uncertain. The sample comprised CD4+ T cells sorted from blood. The CDR3: CASSLVGGFPGSYGYTF. In DNA form, the CDR3 reads TGTGCCAGCAGCTTAGTAGGAGGCTTTCCGGGTAGCTATGGCTACACCTTC.